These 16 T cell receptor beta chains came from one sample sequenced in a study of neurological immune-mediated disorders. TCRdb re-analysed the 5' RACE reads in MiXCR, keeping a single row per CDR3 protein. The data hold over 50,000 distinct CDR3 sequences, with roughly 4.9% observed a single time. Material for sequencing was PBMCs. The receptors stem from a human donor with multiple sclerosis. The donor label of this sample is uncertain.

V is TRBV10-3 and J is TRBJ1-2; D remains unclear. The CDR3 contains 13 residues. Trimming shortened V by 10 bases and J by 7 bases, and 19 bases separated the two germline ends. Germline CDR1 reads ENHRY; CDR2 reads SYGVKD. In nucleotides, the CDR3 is TGTGCCACCTACGCCTTCAACATAATTGGCTACACCTTC. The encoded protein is CATYAFNIIGYTF.

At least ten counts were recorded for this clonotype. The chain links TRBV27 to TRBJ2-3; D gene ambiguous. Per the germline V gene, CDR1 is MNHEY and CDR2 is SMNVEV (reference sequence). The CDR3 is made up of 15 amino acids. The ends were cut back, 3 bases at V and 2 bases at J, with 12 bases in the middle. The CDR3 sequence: CASSFLGGDTDTQYF. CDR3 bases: TGTGCCAGCAGTTTCTTGGGTGGGGACACAGATACGCAGTATTTT.

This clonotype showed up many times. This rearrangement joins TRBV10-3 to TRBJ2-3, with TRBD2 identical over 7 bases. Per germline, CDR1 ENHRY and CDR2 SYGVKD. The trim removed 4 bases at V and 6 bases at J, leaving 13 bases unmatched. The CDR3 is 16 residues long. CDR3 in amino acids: CAISAPRLARQDTQYF. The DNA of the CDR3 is TGTGCCATCAGTGCCCCCCGACTAGCTAGACAGGATACGCAGTATTTT.

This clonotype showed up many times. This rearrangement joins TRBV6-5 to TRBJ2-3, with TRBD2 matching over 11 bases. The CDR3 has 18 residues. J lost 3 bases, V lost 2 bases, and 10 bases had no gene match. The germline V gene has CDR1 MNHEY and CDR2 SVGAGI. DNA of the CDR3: TGTGCCAGCAGTTACGGGCTAGCGGGGGGCGTCGGAACAGATACGCAGTATTTT. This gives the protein CASSYGLAGGVGTDTQYF.

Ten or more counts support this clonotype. The CDR3 is CASSPSQGEGYTF. The CDR3 DNA reads TGTGCCAGCTCACCTTCACAAGGAGAAGGCTACACCTTC. This rearrangement joins TRBV18 to TRBJ1-2; D is undetermined. The CDR3 sequence is 13 residues long. Trimming cost V 3 bases and J 8 bases, with 13 bases left between them. Germline-derived CDR1 and CDR2 are KGHSH and LQKENI. The full variable domain, with the rest looked up from reference TRBV18 and TRBJ1-2, is NAGVMQNPRHLVRRRGQEARLRCSPMKGHSHVYWYRQLPEEGLKFMVYLQKENIIDESGMPKERFSAEFPKEGPSILRIQQVVRGDSAAYFCASSPSQGEGYTFGSGTRLTVV.

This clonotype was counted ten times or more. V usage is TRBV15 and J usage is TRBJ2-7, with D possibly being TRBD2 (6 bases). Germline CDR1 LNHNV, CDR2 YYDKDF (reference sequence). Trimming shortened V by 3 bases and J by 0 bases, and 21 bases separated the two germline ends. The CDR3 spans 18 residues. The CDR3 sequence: CATSSPLTGRGGSYEQYF. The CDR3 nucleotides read TGTGCCACCAGCAGCCCGCTGACGGGGCGGGGAGGCTCCTACGAGCAGTACTTC.

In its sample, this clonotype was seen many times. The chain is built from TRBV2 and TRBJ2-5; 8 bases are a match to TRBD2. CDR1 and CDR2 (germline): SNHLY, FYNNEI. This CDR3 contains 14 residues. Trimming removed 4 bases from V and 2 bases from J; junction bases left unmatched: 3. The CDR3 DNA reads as TGTGCCAGCAGTGGGGCTAGCGGGCAAGAGACCCAGTACTTC. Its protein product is CASSGASGQETQYF.

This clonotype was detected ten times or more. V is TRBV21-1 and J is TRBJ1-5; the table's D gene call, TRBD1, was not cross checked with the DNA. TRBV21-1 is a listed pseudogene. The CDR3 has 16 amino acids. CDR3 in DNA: TGTGCCAGCAGCAAATGGGGGACAGGGCCCTTAGGGCCCCAGCATTTT. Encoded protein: CASSKWGTGPLGPQHF.

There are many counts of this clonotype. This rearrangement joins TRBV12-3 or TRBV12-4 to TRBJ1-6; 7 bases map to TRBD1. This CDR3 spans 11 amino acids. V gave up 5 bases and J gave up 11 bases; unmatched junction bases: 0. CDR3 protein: CASSRGPPLHF. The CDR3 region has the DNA TGTGCCAGCAGTAGGGGGCCACCCCTCCACTTT.

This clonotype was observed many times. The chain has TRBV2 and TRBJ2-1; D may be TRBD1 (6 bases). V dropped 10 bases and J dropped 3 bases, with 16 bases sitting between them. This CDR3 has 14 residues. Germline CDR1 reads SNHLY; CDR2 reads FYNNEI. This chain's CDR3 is CAKSSRQDYNEQFF. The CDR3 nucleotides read TGTGCCAAAAGTAGTAGACAGGACTACAATGAGCAGTTCTTC.

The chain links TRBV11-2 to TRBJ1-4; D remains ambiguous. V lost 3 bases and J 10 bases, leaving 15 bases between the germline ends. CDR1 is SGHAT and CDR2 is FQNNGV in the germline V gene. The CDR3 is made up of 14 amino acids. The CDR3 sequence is CASSLGSLGRKLFF. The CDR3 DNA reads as TGTGCCAGCAGCTTGGGGTCCTTAGGGCGAAAACTGTTTTTT.

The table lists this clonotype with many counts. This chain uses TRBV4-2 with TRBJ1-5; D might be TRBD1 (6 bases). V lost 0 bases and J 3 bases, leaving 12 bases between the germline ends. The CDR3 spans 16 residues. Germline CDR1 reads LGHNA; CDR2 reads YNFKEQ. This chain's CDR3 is CASSQDQRQDNQPQHF. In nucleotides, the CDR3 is TGTGCCAGCAGCCAAGATCAGCGACAGGACAATCAGCCCCAGCATTTT.

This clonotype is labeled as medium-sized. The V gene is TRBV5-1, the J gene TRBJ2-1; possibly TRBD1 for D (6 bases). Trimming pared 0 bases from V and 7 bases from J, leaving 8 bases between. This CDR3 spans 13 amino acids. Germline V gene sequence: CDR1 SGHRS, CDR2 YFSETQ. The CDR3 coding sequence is TGCGCCAGCAGCTTGGGCAGGGGAAATGAGCAGTTCTTC. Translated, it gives CASSLGRGNEQFF.

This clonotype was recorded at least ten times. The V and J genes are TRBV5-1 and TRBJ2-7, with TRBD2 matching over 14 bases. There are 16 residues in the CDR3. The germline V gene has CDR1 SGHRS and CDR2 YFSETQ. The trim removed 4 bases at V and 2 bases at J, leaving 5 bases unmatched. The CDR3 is CASSPMTSGGAYEQYF. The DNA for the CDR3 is TGCGCCAGCAGCCCGATGACTAGCGGGGGGGCCTACGAGCAGTACTTC.

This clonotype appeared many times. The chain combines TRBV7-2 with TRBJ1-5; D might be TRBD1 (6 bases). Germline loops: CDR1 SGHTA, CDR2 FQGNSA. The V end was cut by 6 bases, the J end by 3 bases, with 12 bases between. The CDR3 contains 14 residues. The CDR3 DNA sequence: TGTGCCAGCAGTTTCGGACAGAACAATCAGCCCCAGCATTTT. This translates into CASSFGQNNQPQHF.

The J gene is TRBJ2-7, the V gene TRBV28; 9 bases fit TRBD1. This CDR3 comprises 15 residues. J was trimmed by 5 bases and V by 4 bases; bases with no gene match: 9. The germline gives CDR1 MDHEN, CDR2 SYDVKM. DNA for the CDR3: TGTGCCAGCAGTTGGACAGGGGCATCCCTGGACGAGCAGTACTTC. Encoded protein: CASSWTGASLDEQYF.